This entry features one T cell receptor (beta chain) sequence. Its antigen is currently not known. No much larger clone is present one base from it, and per-base qualities are unavailable. Different DNA sequences within this sample yield the same CDR3. The entry originates in a study of OX40 agonist ivuxolimab in advanced cancers. Regarding the study in general: Ivuxolimab was a fully human IgG2 agonistic monoclonal antibody targeting the costimulatory receptor OX40 (CD134). Intravenous ivuxolimab was administered to patients every 2 weeks at six dose levels: 0.01, 0.1, 0.3, 1.5, 3 and 10 mg/kg. Of the roughly 52 dose-escalation patients, hepatocellular carcinoma was present in around 20, melanoma in around 15, renal cell carcinoma in 9 and head and neck cancer in 9. In the dose-escalation cohort, 82.7% of patients were male, and the mean age was approximately 55 years, with a range of about 23 to 85. Patients were allowed to have had prior anti-PD-1, anti-PD-L1 or anti-CTLA-4 therapy, and 40% of the dose-escalation patients had been treated with checkpoint inhibitors. Partial responses occurred in three dose-escalation patients, of whom one had hepatocellular carcinoma and two had cutaneous melanoma. The point of sequencing TCRbeta in the periphery was to test whether ivuxolimab changed TCR sequence diversity and drove clonal T-cell expansion. The paper describes the monotherapy dose-escalation part (N = 52 patients) of the phase I trial of ivuxolimab.

V has 4 bases trimmed and J has 2 bases trimmed; junction bases matching no gene number 2. From its cysteine to its phenylalanine, the CDR3 spans 14 amino acids. The CDR3 DNA has 42 bases and is translated from base 1. The germline V gene encodes CDR1 SNHLY and CDR2 FYNNEI. For sequencing of the TCRbeta CDR3 region, genomic DNA was extracted from the sorted cells. The immunoSEQ Assay was used to sequence the TCRbeta CDR3 regions. In its TCRdb copy, this immuneACCESS table keeps in-frame sequences only and misses some clones. Where compared with another copy, unresolved V genes explain less than half of these, and the others have no known cause. Within this sample are approximately 46,000 clones, with 75% to 80% of them counted one time only. More than 2.5% of the sample comes from the top ten. Paper-wide results and their limitations: After ivuxolimab, more expanded clones were found on average in CD8+ T cells than in CD4+ T cells. In partial responders in the 0.1-3.0 mg/kg groups, normalized peripheral clonal expansion was found to be among the lowest, especially among CD8+ T cells. Antigen specificity was not determined for the clonally expanded peripheral T cells. Clonal expansion of both CD4+ and CD8+ blood T cells was observed from baseline to week 6 at doses 0.1 to 3.0 mg/kg. Low levels of normalized T-cell clonal expansion were also shown by some nonresponding patients.

Patients with autoimmune disease history or receiving systemic immunosuppression were excluded from the trial. Peripheral blood for TCR sequencing was drawn from every dose cohort at baseline, at cycle 4 day 1 and at cycle 7 day 1. The samples were taken from a phase I, first-in-human, multicenter, open-label dose-escalation trial of ivuxolimab. Adults with locally advanced or metastatic melanoma, renal cell, hepatocellular, or head and neck squamous cell carcinoma were enrolled in the trial. Before TCR sequencing, CD4+ T cells and CD8+ T cells from peripheral blood were sorted into separate populations.

The sample in question was CD4+ or CD8+ T cells sorted from blood, obtained in a trial of the OX40 agonist ivuxolimab. The origin of this receptor is an adult with an advanced solid tumor such as melanoma, head and neck, liver or kidney cancer. The rearranged segments are TRBV2 and TRBJ1-5; 7 bases in the middle match TRBD1. The sequenced DNA is TGTGCCAGCAGTGGTACAGGGGGCAATCAGCCCCAGCATTTT. This yields the protein CASSGTGGNQPQHF.